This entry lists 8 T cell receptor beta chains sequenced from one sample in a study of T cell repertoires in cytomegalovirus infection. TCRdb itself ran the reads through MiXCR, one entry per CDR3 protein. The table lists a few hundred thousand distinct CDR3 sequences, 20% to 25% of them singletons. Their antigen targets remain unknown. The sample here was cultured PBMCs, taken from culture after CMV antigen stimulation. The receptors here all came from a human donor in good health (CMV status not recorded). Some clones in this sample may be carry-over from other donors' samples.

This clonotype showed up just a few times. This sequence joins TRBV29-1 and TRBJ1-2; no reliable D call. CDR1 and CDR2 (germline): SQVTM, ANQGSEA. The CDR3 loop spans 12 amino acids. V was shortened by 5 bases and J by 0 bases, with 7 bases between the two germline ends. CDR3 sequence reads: CSVWTANYGYTF. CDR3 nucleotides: TGCAGCGTTTGGACGGCTAACTATGGCTACACCTTC.

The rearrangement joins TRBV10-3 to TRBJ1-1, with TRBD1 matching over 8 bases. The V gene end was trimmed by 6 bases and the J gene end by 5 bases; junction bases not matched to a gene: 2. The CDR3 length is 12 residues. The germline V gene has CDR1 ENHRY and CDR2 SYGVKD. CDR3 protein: CAIRTGETEAFF. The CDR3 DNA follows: TGTGCCATCAGGACAGGGGAAACTGAAGCTTTCTTT.

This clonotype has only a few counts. The CDR3 sequence: CASSVVVGVDEQFF. For the CDR3, the DNA is TGTGCCAGCAGCGTTGTTGTGGGGGTCGATGAGCAGTTCTTC. The chain recombines TRBV25-1 with TRBJ2-1; D may match TRBD1 or TRBD2 (5 bases each). Germline CDR1 reads MGHDK; CDR2 reads SYGVNS. CDR3 size: 14 residues. V lost 6 bases to trimming and J lost 8 bases, with 17 bases between them.

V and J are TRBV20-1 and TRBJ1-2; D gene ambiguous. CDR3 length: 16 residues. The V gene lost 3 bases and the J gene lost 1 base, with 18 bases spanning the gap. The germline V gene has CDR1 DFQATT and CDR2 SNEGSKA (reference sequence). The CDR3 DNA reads TGCAGTGCTAGCACGGGGTTCGGGGTAGTTAACTATGGCTACACCTTC. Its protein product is CSASTGFGVVNYGYTF.

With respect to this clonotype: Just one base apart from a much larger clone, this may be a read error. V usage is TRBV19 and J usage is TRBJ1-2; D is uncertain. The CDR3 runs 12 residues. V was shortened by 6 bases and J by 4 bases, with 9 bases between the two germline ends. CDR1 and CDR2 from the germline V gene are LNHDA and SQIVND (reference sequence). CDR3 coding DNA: TGTGCCAGTAGCCCGGACCGCTATGGCTACACCTTC. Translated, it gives CASSPDRYGYTF. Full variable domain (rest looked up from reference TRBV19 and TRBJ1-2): DGGITQSPKYLFRKEGQNVTLSCEQNLNHDAMYWYRQDPGQGLRLIYYSQIVNDFQKGDIAEGYSVSREKKESFPLTVTSAQKNPTAFYLCASSPDRYGYTFGSGTRLTVV.

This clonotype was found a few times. CDR3 DNA sequence: TGTGCCAGCGGATCCCTTCCAGAAACCTATGGCTACACCTTC. Its protein is CASGSLPETYGYTF. The V gene is TRBV7-9, the J gene TRBJ1-2; D not certain. The CDR3 extends over 14 amino acids. V was shortened by 8 bases and J by 4 bases, with 17 bases between the two germline ends. CDR1 is SEHNR and CDR2 is FQNEAQ in the germline V gene (reference sequence).

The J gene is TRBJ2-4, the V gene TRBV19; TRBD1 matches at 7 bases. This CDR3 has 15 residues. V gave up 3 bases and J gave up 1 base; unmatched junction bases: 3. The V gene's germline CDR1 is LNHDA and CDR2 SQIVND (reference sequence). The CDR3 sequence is CASSMRGPAKNIQYF. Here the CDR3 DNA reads TGTGCCAGTAGTATGAGGGGGCCGGCCAAAAACATTCAGTACTTC. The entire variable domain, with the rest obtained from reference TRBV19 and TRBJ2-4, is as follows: DGGITQSPKYLFRKEGQNVTLSCEQNLNHDAMYWYRQDPGQGLRLIYYSQIVNDFQKGDIAEGYSVSREKKESFPLTVTSAQKNPTAFYLCASSMRGPAKNIQYFGAGTRLSVL.

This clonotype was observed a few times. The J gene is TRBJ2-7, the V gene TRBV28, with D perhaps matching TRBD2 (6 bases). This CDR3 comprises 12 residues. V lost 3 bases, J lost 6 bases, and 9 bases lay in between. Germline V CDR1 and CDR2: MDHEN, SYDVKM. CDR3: CASSLRLGEQYV. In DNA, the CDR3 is TGTGCCAGCAGTTTGAGACTAGGCGAGCAGTACGTC.